One and the same sample provided the 22 T cell receptor beta chains below, sequenced in a study of identical twins. TCRdb re-analysed the 5' RACE reads in MiXCR, keeping a single row per CDR3 protein. The sample yields 350,000 or so distinct CDR3 sequences, roughly an eighth seen once. These records were also assigned to another study, of yellow fever vaccine responses in identical twins.

The sequencing input was CD8+ T cells sorted from blood. Receptor source: a woman between 18 and 30 years old in good health.

This clonotype was detected a few times. This chain joins TRBV9 and TRBJ2-2; the D gene is possibly TRBD2 (6 bases). The V end lost 0 bases, the J end lost 0 bases, and 21 bases lay between the germline ends. The germline V gene has CDR1 SGDLS and CDR2 YYNGEE. The CDR3 runs 20 residues. The CDR3 reads CASSVGRGLLPPANTGELFF. For the CDR3, the DNA is TGTGCCAGCAGCGTAGGGCGGGGCCTTCTCCCCCCCGCGAACACCGGGGAGCTGTTTTTT.

This clonotype turned up a few times. Compared with germline, one end of the junction differs, possibly owing to a read error. This chain joins TRBV13 and TRBJ1-2, with D perhaps TRBD1 (5 bases). This CDR3 region has 12 residues. From germline, CDR1 is PRHDT and CDR2 FYEKMQ (reference sequence). The CDR3 sequence is CASSYGRGQLPF. The DNA for the CDR3 is TGTGCCAGCAGCTACGGACGGGGCCAACTGCCCTTC.

There are a few counts of this clonotype. The CDR3 nucleotides read TGCAGCGGGGTGGTAGAGGCCAACTATGGCTACACCTTC. Its translation: CSGVVEANYGYTF. The V and J genes are TRBV29-1 and TRBJ1-2; D remains ambiguous. The CDR3 contains 13 residues. The germline V and J ends were trimmed by 7 bases and 2 bases, with 14 bases remaining between them. Per the germline V gene, CDR1 is SQVTM and CDR2 is ANQGSEA.

The V call is TRBV12-3 or TRBV12-4, the J call TRBJ2-7; 8 positions agree with TRBD2. Trimming cost V 2 bases and J 3 bases; bases outside gene matches: 6. The CDR3 totals 15 residues. CDR3 nucleotides: TGTGCCAGCAGTTTAACGGGAGGGAGCTTCTACGAGCAGTACTTC. Its protein product is CASSLTGGSFYEQYF.

This chain joins TRBV25-1 and TRBJ1-2; 7 bases are a match to TRBD1. Germline CDR1 and CDR2: MGHDK and SYGVNS. The CDR3 has 13 residues. V lost 4 bases to trimming and J lost 3 bases; unmatched junction nucleotides: 2. CDR3 DNA: TGTGCCAGCAGTGGAACAGGGGACTATGGCTACACCTTC. This sequence encodes CASSGTGDYGYTF.

This clonotype was detected a few times. V usage is TRBV5-1 and J usage is TRBJ1-2; 7 bases fit TRBD1. There are 15 residues in the CDR3. Germline V gives CDR1 SGHRS, CDR2 YFSETQ. V shed 0 bases, J shed 8 bases, and the junction held 10 bases outside the gene matches. CDR3: CASSLEDRVALGYTF. DNA for the CDR3: TGCGCCAGCAGCTTGGAAGACAGGGTTGCCCTCGGCTACACCTTC.

J is TRBJ2-1 and V is TRBV15; 7 bases align to TRBD2. The germline V gene has CDR1 LNHNV and CDR2 YYDKDF (reference sequence). V gave up 0 bases and J gave up 8 bases; unmatched junction bases: 4. The CDR3 has 14 amino acids. The CDR3 bases are TGTGCCACCAGCAGAGAGGGAGGGGTGCATGAGCAGTTCTTC. It is translated as CATSREGGVHEQFF. Drawing the rest from reference TRBV15 and TRBJ2-1, the complete variable domain is DAMVIQNPRYQVTQFGKPVTLSCSQTLNHNVMYWYQQKSSQAPKLLFHYYDKDFNNEADTPDNFQSRRPNTSFCFLDIRSPGLGDTAMYLCATSREGGVHEQFFGPGTRLTVL.

This chain links TRBV29-1 with TRBJ2-7, with 13 bases identical to TRBD2. Germline V lookup: CDR1 SQVTM, CDR2 ANQGSEA. Losses at the gene ends were 4 bases for V and 3 bases for J; bases not matched to a gene: 12. This CDR3 has 17 amino acids. The CDR3 loop reads CSVVRTSGRAAYYEQYF. The CDR3 DNA reads as TGCAGCGTTGTACGTACTAGCGGGAGGGCCGCTTACTACGAGCAGTACTTC.

There are a few counts of this clonotype. V gene TRBV12-3 or TRBV12-4 combines with J gene TRBJ1-2; unclear D gene. The CDR3 spans 13 residues. Between the trimmed V and J ends, which lost 3 bases and 4 bases, there was a span of 9 bases. The CDR3, as DNA: TGTGCCAGCAGTTTGGATCGCTCCTATGGCTACACCTTC. This sequence encodes CASSLDRSYGYTF.

This CDR3 reads CSAIGRALDSYEQYF. The CDR3 DNA reads as TGCAGTGCTATTGGGCGAGCGCTTGACTCCTACGAGCAGTACTTC. The chain carries TRBV20-1 and TRBJ2-7, with D uncertain. This CDR3 is 15 amino acids long. Trimming cost V 4 bases and J 0 bases, with 16 bases left between them. CDR1 DFQATT and CDR2 SNEGSKA come from the germline V gene (reference sequence).

This clonotype has ten or more counts. The J gene is TRBJ1-1, the V gene TRBV6-1, with D perhaps matching TRBD1 (5 bases). Germline CDR1 reads MNHNS; CDR2 reads SASEGT. V was clipped by 4 bases and J by 3 bases, with 15 bases between them. This CDR3 has 15 amino acids. This chain's CDR3 is CASSVPKGEDTEAFF. The CDR3 region has the DNA TGTGCCAGCAGTGTTCCTAAAGGGGAGGACACTGAAGCTTTCTTT.

Of note for this clonotype: This sequence may be a read error, since a much larger clone differs from it by one base. The CDR3, as DNA: TGCGCCAGCAGCCGAGCTGCAGGGATGAACACTGAAGCTTTCTTT. Protein product: CASSRAAGMNTEAFF. The chain uses TRBV4-1 and TRBJ1-1, with a tentative D call TRBD1 (5 bases). Germline CDR1 and CDR2: MGHRA and YSYEKL. The CDR3 is 15 amino acids. Trimming removed 4 bases at V and 0 bases at J, with 12 bases between.

At least ten counts were recorded for this clonotype. The chain links TRBV7-9 to TRBJ2-1; D is unresolved. V was clipped by 4 bases and J by 5 bases, with 15 bases between them. The CDR3 contains 15 residues. The germline V gene encodes CDR1 SEHNR and CDR2 FQNEAQ (reference sequence). In nucleotides, the CDR3 is TGTGCCAGCAGCTCGAGTGAGATGACAAACAATGAGCAGTTCTTC. As protein: CASSSSEMTNNEQFF.

This clonotype was observed a handful of times. The gene calls are TRBV15 and TRBJ2-2, with D possibly being TRBD2 (6 bases). The germline V and J ends were trimmed by 7 bases and 3 bases, with 18 bases remaining between them. The CDR3 runs to 16 residues. The germline V gene has CDR1 LNHNV and CDR2 YYDKDF (reference sequence). In DNA form, the CDR3 reads TGTGCCACCACCCTGGGTTGGGGGGACCACACCGGGGAGCTGTTTTTT. Translating it yields CATTLGWGDHTGELFF.

Only a few counts were recorded for this clonotype. V is TRBV15 and J is TRBJ1-4; 7 nucleotides agree with TRBD1. CDR1 is LNHNV, CDR2 YYDKDF, per germline (reference sequence). The CDR3 contains 16 residues. The V gene end was trimmed by 1 base and the J gene end by 4 bases; junction bases not matched to a gene: 6. The CDR3 coding sequence is TGTGCCACCAGCAGAGGTGGGGACAGACATAATGAAAAACTGTTTTTT. Translating it yields CATSRGGDRHNEKLFF. The whole variable domain, filled in from reference TRBV15 and TRBJ1-4, reads DAMVIQNPRYQVTQFGKPVTLSCSQTLNHNVMYWYQQKSSQAPKLLFHYYDKDFNNEADTPDNFQSRRPNTSFCFLDIRSPGLGDTAMYLCATSRGGDRHNEKLFFGSGTQLSVL.

This clonotype occurred a few times. The gene calls are TRBV7-8 and TRBJ1-1, with D uncertain. The CDR3 has 14 amino acids. Germline CDR1 SGHVS, CDR2 FQNEAQ. The V and J ends lost 1 base and 4 bases respectively, with 10 bases between them. CDR3 sequence: CASSLGRGATEAFF. In DNA, the CDR3 is TGTGCCAGCAGCTTAGGTAGAGGTGCCACTGAAGCTTTCTTT.

The chain carries TRBV7-9 and TRBJ2-2; D is possibly TRBD1 (5 bases). The V end was cut by 5 bases, the J end by 0 bases, with 13 bases between. Germline CDR1 is SEHNR and CDR2 is FQNEAQ (reference sequence). The CDR3 is made up of 16 amino acids. Here the CDR3 DNA reads TGTGCCAGCAGCGCCGTAGGGGCCGCGAACACCGGGGAGCTGTTTTTT. Translating gives CASSAVGAANTGELFF.

V gene TRBV20-1 combines with J gene TRBJ2-5, with a weak D call TRBD1 (6 bases). Germline V gives CDR1 DFQATT, CDR2 SNEGSKA (reference sequence). The CDR3 spans 14 residues. V was cut by 5 bases and J by 1 base, with 14 bases left in between. CDR3 sequence reads: CSAGPGELQETQYF. The CDR3 DNA is TGCAGTGCTGGACCAGGGGAACTCCAAGAGACCCAGTACTTC.

J is TRBJ2-3 and V is TRBV7-4; a possible D gene is TRBD2 (5 bases). Trimming cost V 5 bases and J 4 bases, with 10 bases left between them. Germline CDR1 and CDR2: SGHVT and SQSDAQ. This CDR3 contains 13 residues. The CDR3 DNA is TGTGCCAGCAGCCGGCTAGCACCAGATACGCAGTATTTT. Translated: CASSRLAPDTQYF.

This clonotype was counted between two and nine times. This sequence joins TRBV10-3 and TRBJ2-1; no clear D gene. The CDR3 runs to 11 residues. CDR1 and CDR2 from the germline V gene are ENHRY and SYGVKD. Trimming took 6 bases from V and 8 from J, leaving 8 bases between them. CDR3 in amino acids: CAISKGDEQFF. CDR3 in DNA: TGTGCCATCAGCAAGGGCGATGAGCAGTTCTTC.

This clonotype has a handful of counts. The CDR3 DNA follows: TGTGCTAGTGGTTTGGCCCATCCGGCCAGGCCCTATGGCTACACCTTC. Its translation: CASGLAHPARPYGYTF. V is TRBV12-5 and J is TRBJ1-2; the D is unclear. In germline, CDR1 is LGHNT, CDR2 FRNRAP. CDR3 length: 16 amino acids. Between the trimmed V and J ends, which lost 1 base and 4 bases, there was a span of 16 bases.

The chain couples TRBV27 to TRBJ1-5; D is uncertain. The CDR3 spans 15 residues. The V end lost 2 bases, the J end lost 5 bases, and 13 bases lay between the germline ends. The germline V gene encodes CDR1 MNHEY and CDR2 SMNVEV (reference sequence). This chain's CDR3 is CASSLGPARDQPQHF. As DNA, the CDR3 is TGTGCCAGCAGTTTAGGGCCAGCGAGGGATCAGCCCCAGCATTTT.